This T cell receptor beta chain derives from a study of radiotherapy plus CTLA-4 blockade in lung cancer. For the study at large: Among enrolled patients, under 20% responded and roughly 28% achieved disease control. Findings and caveats of the study: The study found tumor-derived TCR clones expanded in blood after radiotherapy plus ipilimumab. Early blood T cell clone dynamics, with interferon-beta, were reported to best predict response.

On this clone itself: Its specificity is unknown.

Repertoires were generated with immunoSEQ multiplex PCR, while TCRdb's copy carries only in-frame clones and drops some. The sample has 25,000 to 35,000 clones; around three quarters are singletons. In germline, CDR1 is MGHDK, CDR2 SYGVNS. The CDR3 sequence is 14 residues long. The germline V and J ends were trimmed by 4 bases and 0 bases, with 7 bases remaining between them. This specimen was peripheral blood, taken from a patient treated with radiotherapy plus ipilimumab. The rearrangement uses TRBV25-1 and TRBJ1-3, with D hard to call. The sequence came from a human donor with non-small cell lung cancer that progressed on radiotherapy plus ipilimumab. The CDR3 reads CASSATHSGNTIYF. DNA of the CDR3: TGTGCCAGCAGTGCTACTCACTCTGGAAACACCATATATTTT.